A single T cell receptor (beta chain) is shown here with its context. This sample is drawn from a study of T cell responses to AZD1222 COVID-19 vaccine. Profiling relied on immunoSEQ multiplex PCR, and the TCRdb table lists in-frame clones only, not all of them. The table has tens of thousands of clones, roughly 91% seen once. This CDR3 is 14 amino acids long. Germline V gene lookup returns CDR1 SGHDT and CDR2 YYEEEE. Trimming at V came to 4 bases and at J to 5 bases, leaving 6 bases not matched to a gene. The rearrangement links TRBV5-6 to TRBJ2-5, with 9 bases aligning to TRBD1. This TCR was recovered from an adult in good health. The specimen was peripheral blood, collected on day 0 of AZD1222 vaccination. CDR3 DNA sequence: TGTGCCAGCAGCCGGACAGGGGTGTCCGAGACCCAGTACTTC. Amino acids: CASSRTGVSETQYF.